This T cell receptor beta chain was profiled in a study of blood T cell repertoires in COVID-19. V lost 7 bases and J 10 bases, leaving 13 bases between the germline ends. Germline loops: CDR1 SQVTM, CDR2 ANQGSEA. There are 10 residues in the CDR3. As originally analysed: Amplifying reference gene primers gave estimates of nucleated cell counts. Assay used: immunoSEQ multiplex PCR; TCRdb lists only in-frame clones, some missing. For V, J and clone size, that table is used; D and trimming come from the DNA. The table includes 250,000 to 350,000 clones, just under 90% detected once. Seattle cases were enrolled at active infection and followed longitudinally.

The TCR was taken from a woman between 50 and 59 years old with COVID-19, enrolled during active disease. This chain links TRBV29-1 with TRBJ1-1; D gene ambiguous. The specimen sequenced was peripheral blood. The CDR3 loop is CSANLLGAFF. The CDR3 coding sequence is TGCAGCGCAAACCTGCTCGGAGCTTTCTTT. Together with reference TRBV29-1 and TRBJ1-1, the CDR3 gives the full variable domain: SAVISQKPSRDICQRGTSLTIQCQVDSQVTMMFWYRQQPGQSLTLIATANQGSEATYESGFVIDKFPISRPNLTFSTLTVSNMSPEDSSIYLCSANLLGAFFGQGTRLTVV.